The rows below give T cell receptor beta chains drawn from one sample of a study of Ad26.COV2.S vaccination and SARS-CoV-2 variants. Using immunoSEQ multiplex PCR, the repertoire was profiled, and TCRdb retains in-frame clones only, with some absent. In the table there are under 400,000 clones, more than 75% of which are singletons. The sequencing here drew on peripheral blood, taken in a trial of Ad26.COV2.S vaccine versus placebo. The receptors were gathered from a person aged 18-65 years who received the Ad26.COV2.S COVID-19 vaccine or a placebo. CDR3s include the opening cysteine and the closing phenylalanine or tryptophan. Each record gives: V gene, CDR3 length, J gene, clone size, D gene, CDR3 protein, CDR3 DNA. D genes are given only for firm matches. Expanded clones are given a class, and other clones once, few, many or no size at all.

V: TRBV4-1
length: 15
J: TRBJ2-2
size: NA
D: TRBD1
CDR3: CASQPGDRVAGELFF
DNA: TGCGCCAGCCAGCCCGGGGACAGGGTGGCCGGGGAGCTGTTTTTT

V: TRBV13
length: 16
J: TRBJ1-5
size: NA
D: NA
CDR3: CASSFSTSSGNQPQHF
DNA: TGTGCCAGCAGCTTCTCGACCAGTAGCGGCAATCAGCCCCAGCATTTT

V: TRBV3-1/TRBV3-2
length: 13
J: TRBJ1-6
size: few
D: NA
CDR3: CASSPRTESPLHF
DNA: TGTGCCAGCAGTCCTCGGACAGAGTCACCCCTCCACTTT

V: TRBV9
length: 17
J: TRBJ1-3
size: NA
D: TRBD1
CDR3: CASSVEARGPSGNTIYF
DNA: TGTGCCAGCAGCGTAGAGGCCAGGGGGCCCTCTGGAAACACCATATATTTT

V: TRBV19
length: 11
J: TRBJ1-6
size: NA
D: NA
CDR3: CASRRDSPLHF
DNA: TGTGCCAGTAGAAGGGATTCACCCCTCCACTTT

V: TRBV6-6
length: 13
J: TRBJ2-3
size: once
D: NA
CDR3: CASRGLASDTQYF
DNA: TGTGCCAGCAGAGGACTGGCCTCGGATACGCAGTATTTT

V: TRBV2
length: 15
J: TRBJ1-5
size: NA
D: NA
CDR3: CASSEDGRSNQPQHF
DNA: TGTGCCAGCAGTGAAGACGGCCGTAGCAATCAGCCCCAGCATTTT

V: TRBV10-3
length: 14
J: TRBJ2-5
size: NA
D: TRBD1
CDR3: CAIRGTGGQETQYF
DNA: TGTGCCATCAGGGGGACAGGGGGCCAAGAGACCCAGTACTTC

V: TRBV5-6
length: 13
J: TRBJ2-3
size: NA
D: NA
CDR3: CAVYRYGGDTQYF
DNA: TGTGCCGTATATCGGTATGGGGGGGATACGCAGTATTTT

V: TRBV7-3
length: 12
J: TRBJ1-1
size: NA
D: NA
CDR3: CASSQAGTEAFF
DNA: TGTGCCAGCAGCCAGGCAGGAACTGAAGCTTTCTTT

V: TRBV7-2
length: 14
J: TRBJ2-1
size: NA
D: NA
CDR3: CASSPRFEGNEQFF
DNA: TGTGCCAGCAGCCCCCGTTTTGAGGGGAATGAGCAGTTCTTC

V: TRBV7-9
length: 15
J: TRBJ1-6
size: NA
D: NA
CDR3: CASSPRDATEGSLHF
DNA: TGTGCCAGCAGCCCCCGGGACGCTACAGAGGGATCCCTCCACTTT

V: TRBV7-8
length: 12
J: TRBJ2-3
size: once
D: NA
CDR3: CASSLDGFTQYF
DNA: TGTGCCAGCAGCTTAGATGGCTTTACGCAGTATTTT

V: TRBV7-9
length: 13
J: TRBJ2-1
size: NA
D: NA
CDR3: CAWGRAKDNEQFF
DNA: TGTGCCTGGGGCAGGGCAAAGGACAATGAGCAGTTCTTC